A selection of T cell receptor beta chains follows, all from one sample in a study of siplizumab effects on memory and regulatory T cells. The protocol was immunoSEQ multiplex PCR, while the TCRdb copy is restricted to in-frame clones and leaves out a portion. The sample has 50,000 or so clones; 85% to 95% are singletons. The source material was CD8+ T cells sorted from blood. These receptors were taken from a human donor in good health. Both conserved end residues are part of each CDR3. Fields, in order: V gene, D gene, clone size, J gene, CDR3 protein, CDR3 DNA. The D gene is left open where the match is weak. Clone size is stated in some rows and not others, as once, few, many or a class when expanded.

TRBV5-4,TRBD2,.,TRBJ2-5,CASSLFGTNHQETQYF,TGTGCCAGCAGCTTGTTTGGGACTAATCACCAAGAGACCCAGTACTTC
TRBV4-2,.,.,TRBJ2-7,CASSQPKYGAYEQYF,TGTGCCAGCAGCCAACCTAAGTACGGGGCCTACGAGCAGTACTTC
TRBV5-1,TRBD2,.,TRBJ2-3,CASSLALGLAGDGSTDTQYF,TGCGCCAGCAGCTTGGCCCTAGGACTAGCGGGAGACGGGAGCACAGATACGCAGTATTTT
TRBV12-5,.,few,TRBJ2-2,CASGLVLNTGELFF,TGTGCTAGTGGTTTGGTACTGAACACCGGGGAGCTGTTTTTT
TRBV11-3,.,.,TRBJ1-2,CASSLYGGPNYGYTF,TGTGCCAGCAGCTTATACGGGGGCCCTAACTATGGCTACACCTTC
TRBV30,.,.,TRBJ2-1,CAWSSQGGNEQFF,TGTGCCTGGAGTTCGCAGGGTGGCAATGAGCAGTTCTTC
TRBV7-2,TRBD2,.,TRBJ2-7,CASSPKWGGTSGIREQYF,TGTGCCAGCAGCCCGAAGTGGGGAGGGACTAGCGGGATCCGGGAGCAGTACTTC
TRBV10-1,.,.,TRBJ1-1,CASRAGNTEAFF,TGCGCCAGCAGAGCCGGGAACACTGAAGCTTTCTTT
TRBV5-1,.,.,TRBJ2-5,CASSFTGIQETQYF,TGCGCCAGCAGCTTTACCGGGATCCAAGAGACCCAGTACTTC
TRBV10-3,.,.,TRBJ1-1,CAIRLSVENTEAFF,TGTGCCATCAGGCTGTCAGTGGAGAACACTGAAGCTTTCTTT
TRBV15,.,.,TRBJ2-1,CATGGSSEESIREQFF,TGTGCCACCGGGGGTTCATCCGAGGAATCGATACGTGAGCAGTTCTTC
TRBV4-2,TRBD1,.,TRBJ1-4,CASSQDYRRGHTNEKLFF,TGTGCCAGCAGCCAAGATTATCGGAGGGGGCATACTAATGAAAAACTGTTTTTT
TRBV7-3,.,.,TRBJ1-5,CASSSGADQPQHF,TGTGCCAGCAGCTCGGGGGCCGATCAGCCCCAGCATTTT
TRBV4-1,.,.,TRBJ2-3,CASSQDIGSQDTQYF,TGCGCCAGCAGCCAAGATATCGGGAGTCAGGATACGCAGTATTTT
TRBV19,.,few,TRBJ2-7,CASSIGASTSISYEQYF,TGTGCCAGTAGTATAGGAGCGAGCACCAGTATTTCCTACGAGCAGTACTTC
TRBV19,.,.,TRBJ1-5,CASSMVKYYQPQHF,TGTGCCAGTAGTATGGTAAAATATTATCAGCCCCAGCATTTT
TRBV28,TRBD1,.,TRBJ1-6,CASRSGTVNSPLHF,TGTGCCAGCAGGTCCGGGACAGTCAATTCACCCCTCCACTTT
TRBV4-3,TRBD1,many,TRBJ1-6,CASSQIGTGSSPLHF,TGCGCCAGCAGCCAGATTGGGACAGGGAGTTCACCCCTCCACTTT
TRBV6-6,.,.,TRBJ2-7,CASSHGVEQYF,TGTGCCAGCAGTCACGGGGTCGAGCAGTACTTC
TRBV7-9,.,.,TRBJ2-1,CASSSEYDNEQFF,TGTGCCAGCAGCTCCGAATATGACAATGAGCAGTTCTTC
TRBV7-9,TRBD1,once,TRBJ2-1,CASSPIPGQGTNEQFF,TGTGCCAGCAGCCCTATACCGGGACAGGGGACGAATGAGCAGTTCTTC
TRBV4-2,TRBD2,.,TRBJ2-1,CASSQEETSGYNEQFF,TGTGCCAGCAGCCAAGAAGAAACTAGCGGCTACAATGAGCAGTTCTTC
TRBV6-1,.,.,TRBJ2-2,CASSDGAGGTGELFF,TGTGCCAGCAGTGATGGCGCCGGGGGTACCGGGGAGCTGTTTTTT
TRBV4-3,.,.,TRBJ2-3,CASSQGAPGRDTQYF,TGCGCCAGCAGCCAGGGTGCCCCCGGGAGAGATACACAGTATTTT
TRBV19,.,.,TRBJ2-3,CASSMGNSPDTQYF,TGTGCCAGTAGTATGGGGAACAGCCCAGATACGCAGTATTTT
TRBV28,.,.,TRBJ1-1,CASSPGPGNTEAFF,TGTGCCAGCAGTCCCGGACCGGGGAACACTGAAGCTTTCTTT
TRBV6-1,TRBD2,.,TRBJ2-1,CASLPMTSEYNEQFF,TGTGCCAGCCTCCCTATGACTAGCGAATACAATGAGCAGTTCTTC
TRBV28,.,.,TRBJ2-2,CASSLSGHNTGELFF,TGTGCCAGCAGTCTCTCGGGACACAACACCGGGGAGCTGTTTTTT
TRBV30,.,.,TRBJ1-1,CAWSPGDNTEAFF,TGTGCCTGGAGTCCAGGGGATAACACTGAAGCTTTCTTT
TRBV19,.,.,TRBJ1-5,CASSWSEPPNQPQHF,TGTGCCAGTAGTTGGTCAGAGCCTCCGAATCAGCCCCAGCATTTT
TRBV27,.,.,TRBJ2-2,CASSTSLYLNTGELFF,TGTGCCAGCAGTACATCCCTATACCTTAACACCGGGGAGCTGTTTTTT
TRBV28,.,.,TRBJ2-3,CASSFRESDTQYF,TGTGCCAGCAGTTTCAGGGAGTCAGATACGCAGTATTTT
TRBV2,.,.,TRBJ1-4,CASSEGVGEKLFF,TGTGCCAGCAGTGAGGGGGTTGGCGAAAAACTGTTTTTT
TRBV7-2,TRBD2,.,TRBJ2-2,CASSFTAGRTGELFF,TGTGCCAGCAGCTTCACAGCGGGACGCACCGGGGAGCTGTTTTTT
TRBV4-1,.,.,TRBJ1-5,CASSQELTNQPQHF,TGCGCCAGCAGCCAAGAATTGACCAATCAGCCCCAGCATTTT
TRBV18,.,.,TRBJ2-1,CASSADSLYNEQFF,TGTGCCAGCTCAGCGGACAGCCTCTACAATGAGCAGTTCTTC
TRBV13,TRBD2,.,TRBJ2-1,CASSFEEGGPNEQFF,TGTGCCAGCAGCTTCGAGGAGGGAGGGCCCAATGAGCAGTTCTTC
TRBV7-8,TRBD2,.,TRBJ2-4,CASSLTAGGRSKNIQYF,TGTGCCAGCAGCCTTACAGCGGGAGGGCGAAGCAAAAACATTCAGTACTTC
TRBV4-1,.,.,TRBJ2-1,CASSPSWSVEQFF,TGCGCCAGCAGCCCCTCATGGAGCGTTGAGCAGTTCTTC
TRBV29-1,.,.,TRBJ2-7,CSAVFAPQRYEQYF,TGCAGCGCCGTTTTTGCGCCCCAGCGGTACGAGCAGTACTTC
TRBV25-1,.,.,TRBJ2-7,CASSSTGPYEQYF,TGTGCCAGCAGTTCGACAGGCCCCTACGAGCAGTACTTC
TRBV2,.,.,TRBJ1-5,CASRGEVYNQPQHF,TGTGCCAGCAGGGGGGAAGTCTACAATCAGCCCCAGCATTTT
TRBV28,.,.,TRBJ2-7,CASSRKYEQYF,TGTGCCAGCAGTAGGAAGTACGAGCAGTACTTC
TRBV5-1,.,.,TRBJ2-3,CASSLEGTGDTQYF,TGCGCCAGCAGCTTGGAGGGGACGGGAGATACGCAGTATTTT
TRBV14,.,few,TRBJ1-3,CASSRGRRSGNTIYF,TGTGCCAGCAGCCGGGGACGACGCTCTGGAAACACCATATATTTT
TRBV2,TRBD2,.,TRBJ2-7,CASRLSGRGYEQYF,TGTGCCAGCAGACTTAGCGGGAGGGGTTACGAGCAGTACTTC
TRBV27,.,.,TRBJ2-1,CASSGMGLHNEQFF,TGTGCCAGCAGTGGAATGGGACTTCACAATGAGCAGTTCTTC
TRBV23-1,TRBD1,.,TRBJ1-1,CASSQRKGTGGWSEAFF,TGCGCCAGCAGTCAAAGGAAAGGGACAGGGGGCTGGTCTGAAGCTTTCTTT
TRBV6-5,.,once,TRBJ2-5,CASSYGQAQGTQYF,TGTGCCAGCAGTTACGGGCAGGCCCAAGGGACCCAGTACTTC
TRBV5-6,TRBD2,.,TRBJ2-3,CASSLAGTSGTDTQYF,TGTGCCAGCAGCTTGGCGGGGACTAGCGGCACAGATACGCAGTATTTT
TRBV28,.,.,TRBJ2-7,CASSLSMTNEQYF,TGTGCCAGCAGTTTATCGATGACCAACGAGCAGTACTTC